One and the same sample provided the 32 T cell receptor beta chains below, sequenced in a study of CD8+ T cells in alopecia areata. Indicated treatment: oral pan-JAK inhibitor, 5-10 mg twice daily. cDNA reverse transcribed from extracted RNA served as the sequencing template. Assay: immunoSEQ multiplex PCR; the TCRdb copy retains only in-frame clones and omits some. Here the sample spans about 180,000 clones, roughly 50% being singletons. Sequenced material: CD4+ T cells sorted from blood, taken at approximately week 55, from a patient treated with tofacitinib. The receptors were gathered from a human donor with alopecia areata.

Only a few counts were recorded for this clone. The V call is TRBV29-1, the J call TRBJ2-7; 11 bases are a match to TRBD2. J was trimmed by 1 base and V by 7 bases; bases with no gene match: 9. The CDR3 has 15 residues. The germline V gene encodes CDR1 SQVTM and CDR2 ANQGSEA. CDR3: CSGPPSGGPSYEQYF. CDR3 coding DNA: TGCAGCGGACCCCCTAGCGGGGGGCCTTCCTACGAGCAGTACTTC.

There are a few counts of this clone. The J gene is TRBJ1-6, the V gene TRBV18, with D hard to call. V was cut by 2 bases and J by 7 bases, with 9 bases left in between. The CDR3 is 14 residues long. From germline, CDR1 is KGHSH and CDR2 LQKENI. The CDR3 loop reads CASSPGKGNSPLHF. CDR3 sequence (DNA): TGTGCCAGCTCACCAGGGAAAGGGAATTCACCCCTCCACTTT.

This sequence joins TRBV5-1 and TRBJ2-6; 7 bases map to TRBD1. There are 15 residues in the CDR3. In germline, CDR1 is SGHRS, CDR2 YFSETQ. V was clipped by 5 bases and J by 0 bases; unmatched bases: 2. The CDR3 nucleotides are TGCGCCAGCAGGCAGGGGGACTCTGGGGCCAACGTCCTGACTTTC. It encodes CASRQGDSGANVLTF.

The rearrangement joins TRBV4-1 to TRBJ1-4, with a weak D call TRBD1 (6 bases). The V gene's germline CDR1 is MGHRA and CDR2 YSYEKL. There are 14 residues in the CDR3. V shed 4 bases and J shed 7 bases, with 13 bases lying between them. CDR3 region: CASSLQGKGEKLFF. CDR3 in DNA: TGCGCCAGCAGCCTCCAGGGGAAGGGTGAAAAACTGTTTTTT.

The CDR3 protein is CASSQDQIYEQYF. The CDR3 bases are TGCGCCAGCAGCCAAGATCAGATTTACGAGCAGTACTTC. The chain employs TRBV4-1 and TRBJ2-7; no firm D call. This CDR3 region has 13 residues. Between the trimmed V and J ends, which lost 0 bases and 4 bases, there was a span of 7 bases. Looked up from germline, CDR1 is MGHRA and CDR2 is YSYEKL.

The V call is TRBV29-1, the J call TRBJ2-7; D perhaps matches TRBD1 (5 bases). This CDR3 is built from 11 residues. V was trimmed by 2 bases and J by 3 bases, leaving 5 bases between them. Germline V gives CDR1 SQVTM, CDR2 ANQGSEA. CDR3 amino acids: CSVETGYEQYF. The CDR3 coding sequence is TGCAGCGTTGAAACAGGCTACGAGCAGTACTTC.

The chain has TRBV30 and TRBJ2-3; a possible D gene is TRBD1 (5 bases). With 0 bases removed from V and 4 bases from J, the gap between germline ends came to 5 bases. The CDR3 has 12 amino acids. Looked up from germline, CDR1 is GTSNPN and CDR2 is SVGIG (reference sequence). CDR3 DNA: TGTGCCTGGAGTGTACAGGCAGATACGCAGTATTTT. Protein product: CAWSVQADTQYF.

The chain combines TRBV30 with TRBJ1-2; D is unclear. The CDR3 covers 12 residues. Germline loops: CDR1 GTSNPN, CDR2 SVGIG (reference sequence). Trimming left V 2 bases short and J 5 bases short, with 9 bases between. The CDR3 nucleotides read TGTGCCTGGAGTCGTCAGTCGTATGGCTACACCTTC. This translates into CAWSRQSYGYTF.

The V call is TRBV5-1, the J call TRBJ1-1; weak D call: TRBD1 (5 bases). The V and J ends lost 4 bases and 11 bases respectively, with 12 bases between them. Germline-derived CDR1 and CDR2 are SGHRS and YFSETQ. This CDR3 is 11 amino acids long. The CDR3 sequence is CASSLDREAFF. The CDR3 coding sequence is TGCGCCAGCAGCCTTGACAGAGAGGCTTTCTTT.

The gene calls are TRBV5-1 and TRBJ2-2; D not certain. The germline CDR1 and CDR2 sequences are SGHRS and YFSETQ. This CDR3 spans 14 amino acids. Trimming shortened V by 0 bases and J by 3 bases, and 6 bases separated the two germline ends. In DNA, the CDR3 is TGCGCCAGCAGCTTGGGTCCGGACACCGGGGAGCTGTTTTTT. Translated, it gives CASSLGPDTGELFF.

This chain links TRBV29-1 with TRBJ1-2; D unclear. The germline gives CDR1 SQVTM, CDR2 ANQGSEA. V was pared by 4 bases and J by 0 bases, with 9 bases between. This CDR3 contains 13 residues. The CDR3 here is CSVALDPNYGYTF. The CDR3 bases are TGCAGCGTTGCACTTGACCCTAACTATGGCTACACCTTC.

The chain links TRBV4-2 to TRBJ1-1; TRBD1 is a possible D gene (5 bases). Germline assignment: CDR1 LGHNA and CDR2 YNFKEQ. V lost 0 bases and J lost 4, with 9 bases in between. The CDR3 spans 14 residues. CDR3 residues: CASSQDWGGTEAFF. DNA for the CDR3: TGTGCCAGCAGCCAAGACTGGGGGGGCACTGAAGCTTTCTTT.

This chain uses TRBV5-1 with TRBJ2-3; either TRBD1 or TRBD2 may supply D (5 bases each). Trimming stripped 4 bases from V and 1 base from J, with 10 bases between. The CDR3 is 14 amino acids. Germline CDR1 is SGHRS and CDR2 is YFSETQ. CDR3 DNA: TGCGCCAGCAGCGAGGGACCGGGCACAGATACGCAGTATTTT. It codes for CASSEGPGTDTQYF.

The chain is built from TRBV29-1 and TRBJ1-1, with D uncertain. The length of the CDR3 is 13 residues. CDR1 is SQVTM, CDR2 ANQGSEA, per germline. V was shortened by 2 bases and J by 3 bases, with 10 bases between the two germline ends. The CDR3 protein is CSVEREMDTEAFF. The CDR3 nucleotides are TGCAGCGTTGAACGGGAAATGGACACTGAAGCTTTCTTT.

V is TRBV7-2 and J is TRBJ1-4; no clear D. Looked up from germline, CDR1 is SGHTA and CDR2 is FQGNSA. This CDR3 region has 12 residues. V gave up 2 bases and J gave up 8 bases, with 6 bases separating them. DNA for the CDR3: TGTGCCAGCAGCTTAAATCGGGAAAAACTGTTTTTT. It is translated as CASSLNREKLFF.

This clone was detected only once. The chain has TRBV7-8 and TRBJ2-1; D not resolved. The CDR3 is 14 amino acids. Germline-derived CDR1 and CDR2 are SGHVS and FQNEAQ. V gave up 3 bases and J gave up 7 bases, with 13 bases separating them. The CDR3 protein is CASSFGSKGNEQFF. CDR3 DNA: TGTGCCAGCAGCTTTGGATCTAAGGGAAATGAGCAGTTCTTC.

This chain connects TRBV29-1 to TRBJ2-5, with 13 bases aligning to TRBD2. The CDR3 loop spans 14 amino acids. Germline V gene sequence: CDR1 SQVTM, CDR2 ANQGSEA. The trim removed 6 bases at V and 7 bases at J, leaving 8 bases unmatched. The chain's CDR3 is CSVGTSGAHGTQYF. Here the CDR3 DNA reads TGCAGCGTGGGGACTAGCGGGGCACATGGGACCCAGTACTTC.

V and J are TRBV18 and TRBJ1-1; no definite D call. Trimming took off 0 bases at V and 0 bases at J, with 8 bases between the two ends. Germline V gene lookup returns CDR1 KGHSH and CDR2 LQKENI. This CDR3 is built from 15 residues. The CDR3 DNA sequence: TGTGCCAGCTCACCACCCGGCAGGATGAACACTGAAGCTTTCTTT. Its translation is CASSPPGRMNTEAFF.

This chain connects TRBV9 to TRBJ2-3; 7 bases map to TRBD1. Per the germline V gene, CDR1 is SGDLS and CDR2 is YYNGEE. V dropped 7 bases and J dropped 8; count of bases not matched to a gene: 7. The CDR3 runs 12 residues. This CDR3 reads CASRGGSGTQYF. The CDR3 DNA reads TGTGCCAGCCGAGGGGGCTCGGGTACGCAGTATTTT.

The rearrangement uses TRBV9 and TRBJ2-1, with a tentative D call TRBD1 (5 bases). The CDR3 sequence is 16 residues long. V was pared by 1 base and J by 5 bases, with 16 bases between. Germline V lookup: CDR1 SGDLS, CDR2 YYNGEE. The CDR3 bases are TGTGCCAGCAGCGTAAAGGAACAGGAACAAGACAATGAGCAGTTCTTC. Its translation: CASSVKEQEQDNEQFF.

The J gene is TRBJ2-5, the V gene TRBV2; 7 nucleotides line up with TRBD1. The trim removed 5 bases at V and 1 base at J, leaving 4 bases unmatched. The CDR3 is made up of 14 amino acids. Germline V gives CDR1 SNHLY, CDR2 FYNNEI. The CDR3 nucleotides are TGTGCCAGCAGTCCAGACAGGGCCCAAGAGACCCAGTACTTC. Protein sequence: CASSPDRAQETQYF. Together with reference TRBV2 and TRBJ2-5, the CDR3 gives the full variable domain: EPEVTQTPSHQVTQMGQEVILRCVPISNHLYFYWYRQILGQKVEFLVSFYNNEISEKSEIFDDQFSVERPDGSNFTLKIRSTKLEDSAMYFCASSPDRAQETQYFGPGTRLLVL.

The genes are TRBV11-3 and TRBJ2-1, with 15 bases fitting TRBD2. Trimming cost V 1 base and J 4 bases; bases outside gene matches: 2. Germline CDR1 and CDR2: SGHNT and YENEEA. The CDR3 contains 17 residues. DNA for the CDR3: TGTGCCAGCAGCTTAGGGACTAGCGGGGGGGCATACAATGAGCAGTTCTTC. It codes for CASSLGTSGGAYNEQFF.

The chain carries TRBV29-1 and TRBJ1-1, with D uncertain. CDR3 length equals 12 residues. The V gene lost 6 bases and the J gene lost 0 bases, with 8 bases spanning the gap. The germline V gene has CDR1 SQVTM and CDR2 ANQGSEA. The CDR3 protein is CSVGLMNTEAFF. CDR3 DNA sequence: TGCAGCGTGGGGTTGATGAACACTGAAGCTTTCTTT.

This clone showed up many times. The chain carries TRBV30 and TRBJ2-3, with D maybe TRBD2 (7 bases). The CDR3 sequence is 14 residues long. Trimming shortened V by 3 bases and J by 5 bases, and 15 bases separated the two germline ends. Germline V gene sequence: CDR1 GTSNPN, CDR2 SVGIG (reference sequence). The CDR3 bases are TGTGCCTGGAGGGTAGGGAGGGGGATAGATACGCAGTATTTT. Amino acids: CAWRVGRGIDTQYF.

V and J are TRBV30 and TRBJ2-5; TRBD1 matches at 7 bases. Trimming cost V 3 bases and J 2 bases; bases outside gene matches: 0. Germline CDR1 and CDR2: GTSNPN and SVGIG (reference sequence). The CDR3 loop spans 12 amino acids. CDR3 nucleotide sequence: TGTGCCTGGAGGGGACAGCAAGAGACCCAGTACTTC. It is translated as CAWRGQQETQYF.

The rearrangement links TRBV19 to TRBJ1-2; D remains ambiguous. V was cut by 6 bases and J by 5 bases, with 7 bases left in between. Germline V CDR1 and CDR2: LNHDA, SQIVND (reference sequence). CDR3 size: 11 residues. For the CDR3, the DNA is TGTGCCAGTAGAACGGATTATGGCTACACCTTC. Encoded protein: CASRTDYGYTF.

V is TRBV7-6 and J is TRBJ2-5; D is ambiguous. V was cut by 1 base and J by 5 bases, with 8 bases left in between. Germline CDR1 SGHVS, CDR2 FNYEAQ. The CDR3 contains 13 residues. CDR3: CASSLGPLETQYF. CDR3 nucleotides: TGTGCCAGCAGCTTAGGGCCTCTGGAGACCCAGTACTTC.

The chain uses TRBV30 and TRBJ1-1; the match to TRBD1 covers 7 bases. This CDR3 comprises 11 residues. CDR1 and CDR2 from the germline V gene are GTSNPN and SVGIG (reference sequence). V dropped 5 bases and J dropped 11; count of bases not matched to a gene: 8. CDR3 in DNA: TGTGCCTGGGGACAGGAATCCCCGGCTTTCTTT. Amino acid sequence: CAWGQESPAFF.

This clone was seen only a few times. The rearrangement joins TRBV5-1 to TRBJ1-1, with no clear D. Deletions cut 3 bases from V and 3 bases from J, with 15 bases between. The germline V gene has CDR1 SGHRS and CDR2 YFSETQ. This CDR3 is 15 amino acids long. As DNA, the CDR3 is TGCGCCAGCAGCTCCGGATACGGCGGATACACTGAAGCTTTCTTT. Translated: CASSSGYGGYTEAFF.

Written as DNA, the CDR3 is TGTGCCAGCAGCTTGGGACAGGCGATCACAGATACGCAGTATTTT. Protein sequence: CASSLGQAITDTQYF. The genes are TRBV6-5 and TRBJ2-3, with 8 bases matching TRBD1. The trim removed 6 bases at V and 2 bases at J, leaving 7 bases unmatched. The CDR3 is 15 amino acids. The germline gives CDR1 MNHEY, CDR2 SVGAGI.

This chain links TRBV5-6 with TRBJ2-7; either TRBD1 or TRBD2 may fit D (6 bases each). V dropped 4 bases and J dropped 6 bases, with 11 bases sitting between them. CDR3 size: 12 residues. Germline CDR1 is SGHDT and CDR2 is YYEEEE. CDR3 DNA sequence: TGTGCCAGCAGCAGGAGGGGGGCCGAGCAGTACTTC. It specifies CASSRRGAEQYF.

This clone was counted only a few times. Other DNA sequences in this sample translate to the same CDR3. V usage is TRBV29-1 and J usage is TRBJ2-2; the D is unclear. Trimming took 5 bases from V and 2 from J, leaving 3 bases between them. CDR3 length equals 11 residues. From germline, CDR1 is SQVTM and CDR2 ANQGSEA. CDR3 sequence (DNA): TGCAGCGTTCTTAACACCGGGGAGCTGTTTTTT. Translated: CSVLNTGELFF.